This T cell receptor (beta chain) was documented in a study of blood T cell repertoires in COVID-19. Study as a whole: Samples came from the United States, Italy and Spain, spanning acute and convalescent COVID-19. PBMCs, B-cell-depleted T cells, or T cells provided the cDNA or gDNA that made up the material.

This clone showed up just a few times. With V trimmed by 6 bases and J by 11 bases, 3 bases remained unmatched. This CDR3 spans 13 amino acids. In germline, CDR1 is MNHEY, CDR2 SVGAGI. Sequenced by immunoSEQ multiplex PCR; TCRdb stores in-frame clones only, minus some. In the table there are roughly 40,000 clones, around three quarters of which are singletons. The chain carries TRBV6-5 and TRBJ2-3, with 15 bases aligning to TRBD2. The origin of this receptor is a man older than 75 with acute or convalescent COVID-19. Sequencing used peripheral blood. The CDR3 DNA is TGTGCCAGCAGGGGGACTAGCGGGAGGAAGCAGTATTTT. Amino acids: CASRGTSGRKQYF.